These T cell receptor beta chains were read from a single sample in a study of human T cells and chemical hapten exposure. MiXCR, run by TCRdb on the RACE reads, gives a single entry per CDR3 protein. The sample has some 49,000 distinct CDR3 sequences, around 9% seen once; the top ten hold 4.5%. Here the sequenced sample was whole blood, taken in connection with sensitization to the hapten diphenylcyclopropenone (DPC). The receptor source for this set is a woman aged 45-65 years with alopecia areata. Some clones in this sample may be carry-over from other donors' samples. Each CDR3 is given without its conserved first and last residue. Each record gives: V gene, J gene, CDR3 length, CDR3 protein.

TRBV12-3/TRBV12-4	TRBJ2-2	13	ASSLVRRGSGELF
TRBV28	TRBJ2-7	9	ASSSKYEQY
TRBV20-1	TRBJ2-2	14	SAPGLAGVNTGELF
TRBV30	TRBJ2-2	10	AWRGNTGELF
TRBV7-8	TRBJ1-2	11	ASRGTTLYGYT
TRBV18	TRBJ1-1	12	ASSRDRKNTEAF
TRBV28	TRBJ2-5	11	AIRPQNQETQY
TRBV28	TRBJ2-2	13	ASSWKNWDTGELF
TRBV12-5	TRBJ2-5	9	ASGGGETQY
TRBV5-4	TRBJ2-5	15	ASSGPGLAGSRETQY